This entry describes one T cell receptor (beta chain). The record originates from a study of blood T cell repertoires in COVID-19. Turning to the study itself: Sites across the United States, Italy and Spain contributed samples from acute and convalescent COVID-19. The cDNA or gDNA used as material had been derived from T cells, B-cell-depleted T cells, or PBMCs.

Germline CDR1 is DFQATT and CDR2 is SNEGSKA (reference sequence). Trimming removed 3 bases at V and 6 bases at J, with 17 bases between. There are 14 residues in the CDR3. Here immunoSEQ multiplex PCR was the method, and the copy in TCRdb shows in-frame clones only, minus some. The sample includes just over 650,000 clones, 80% to 90% of them seen just once. The sample was peripheral blood. This clonotype was obtained from a woman between 18 and 30 years old with acute or convalescent COVID-19. The chain couples TRBV20-1 to TRBJ2-5, with a tentative D call TRBD2 (6 bases). This CDR3 reads CSASRGGDLKTQYF. CDR3 in DNA: TGCAGTGCTAGTCGGGGTGGGGACTTAAAGACCCAGTACTTC.